This T cell receptor beta chain stems from a study of OX40 agonist ivuxolimab in advanced cancers. Study overall: Dose-escalation subjects each had hepatocellular carcinoma, melanoma, renal cell or head and neck cancer.

Prior autoimmune disease or systemic immunosuppression barred patients. Clones were read by immunoSEQ multiplex PCR, and TCRdb kept only the in-frame ones, dropping some. The table records over 20,000 clones, approximately 86% of them present only once. The study's findings and limits: CD8+ T cells were the subset that, on average, had more expanded clones than CD4+.

Regarding this clone: As yet, its antigen is unknown.

This sequence was found in an adult with an advanced solid tumor such as melanoma, head and neck, liver or kidney cancer. The sample here was CD4+ or CD8+ T cells sorted from blood, taken in a trial of the OX40 agonist ivuxolimab.

The CDR3 here is CASSIDWGSLVDEQFF. CDR3 nucleotide sequence: TGTGCCAGTAGTATAGATTGGGGTAGCCTCGTCGATGAGCAGTTCTTC. The rearrangement uses TRBV19 and TRBJ2-1; D gene unclear. Per germline, CDR1 LNHDA and CDR2 SQIVND (reference sequence). CDR3 length equals 16 residues. The V end lost 0 bases, the J end lost 8 bases, and 17 bases lay between the germline ends.